Presented here are 22 T cell receptor beta chains from one specimen sequenced in a study of cytomegalovirus exposure and HLA in healthy donors. Primers for the PCR totalled 60 Vbeta and 13 Jbeta. Generated by immunoSEQ multiplex PCR, the TCRdb table keeps only in-frame clones and is missing some. The sample has 160,000 or so clones; 60% to 80% are singletons. Sample: PBMCs. Receptor source: a male donor in good health and CMV-seronegative.

The chain links TRBV19 to TRBJ1-5; tentative D call: TRBD1 (6 bases). CDR3 length: 16 amino acids. V shed 3 bases and J shed 2 bases, with 14 bases lying between them. Germline assignment: CDR1 LNHDA and CDR2 SQIVND (reference sequence). CDR3 region: CASSITGHGGNQPQHF. The CDR3, as DNA: TGTGCCAGTAGTATTACAGGGCACGGCGGCAATCAGCCCCAGCATTTT.

As DNA, the CDR3 is TGTGCCAGTAGTACGACCGGGACTAGCTCCTACAATGAGCAGTTCTTC. Translation gives CASSTTGTSSYNEQFF. The chain recombines TRBV19 with TRBJ2-1; 8 bases fit TRBD2. The V segment lost 4 bases and the J segment 0 bases; nucleotides outside the gene matches: 5. CDR1 and CDR2 from the germline V gene are LNHDA and SQIVND (reference sequence). This CDR3 is 16 amino acids long.

This clone was seen a handful of times. The chain carries TRBV19 and TRBJ1-1; D might be TRBD1 (6 bases). This CDR3 has 14 residues. The V gene lost 1 base and the J gene lost 5 bases, with 11 bases spanning the gap. Germline lookup yields CDR1 LNHDA and CDR2 SQIVND (reference sequence). The CDR3 DNA reads as TGTGCCAGTAGTATAGGGGGGCTAGGGACTGAAGCTTTCTTT. Amino acid sequence: CASSIGGLGTEAFF.

The CDR3 DNA is TGTGCCAGCAGCGCAAGCCGGGACTCAGAAACCACCGGGGAGCTGTTTTTT. The encoded protein is CASSASRDSETTGELFF. This rearrangement joins TRBV7-9 to TRBJ2-2, with D possibly TRBD2 on 6 matching bases. The ends were cut back, 5 bases at V and 4 bases at J, with 20 bases in the middle. The length of the CDR3 is 17 residues. Germline V gene data show CDR1 as SEHNR and CDR2 as FQNEAQ (reference sequence).

The chain carries TRBV15 and TRBJ1-5; weak D call: TRBD1 (5 bases). This CDR3 spans 15 amino acids. Trimming shortened V by 0 bases and J by 10 bases, and 16 bases separated the two germline ends. Per the germline V gene, CDR1 is LNHNV and CDR2 is YYDKDF (reference sequence). CDR3 nucleotide sequence: TGTGCCACCAGCAGAGATCGAACGGAAACAGGTCCCCAGCATTTT. Translating gives CATSRDRTETGPQHF.

The chain combines TRBV10-1 with TRBJ2-7; 7 nucleotides align to TRBD2. The CDR3 loop spans 16 amino acids. V shed 2 bases and J 0 bases; nucleotides not matched to a gene: 7. Germline CDR1 is WNHNN and CDR2 is SYGVQD (reference sequence). CDR3 DNA: TGCGCCAGCAGTGAGCGGCTAGCGGATAGCTCCTACGAGCAGTACTTC. It translates to CASSERLADSSYEQYF.

A word on this clone: The sample carries other DNA sequences with the same CDR3. The rearrangement links TRBV11-2 to TRBJ2-7; weak D call: TRBD2 (6 bases). Trimming removed 5 bases at V and 2 bases at J, with 16 bases between. The CDR3 contains 15 residues. Germline V gene data show CDR1 as SGHAT and CDR2 as FQNNGV. The CDR3 loop reads CASSLTGTGPYEQYF. CDR3 DNA: TGTGCCAGCAGCCTAACCGGGACTGGGCCCTACGAGCAGTACTTC.

This clone has a handful of counts. This chain links TRBV2 with TRBJ2-5; perhaps TRBD1 as D (6 bases). With the DNA end fitting TRBJ2-7 better, the J assignment may be wrong. The CDR3 is 13 residues long. Germline values: CDR1 SNHLY, CDR2 FYNNEI. As DNA, the CDR3 is TGTGCCAGCAGTGGGGACATTACCTACGAGCAGTACTTC. It yields the protein CASSGDITYEQYF.

Turning to this clone: At one end, the junction sequence differs from germline, possibly due to a read error. The same CDR3 arises from other DNA sequences in this sample as well. V gene TRBV30 combines with J gene TRBJ2-7; D perhaps matches TRBD1 (5 bases). This CDR3 region has 12 residues. Germline V gene lookup returns CDR1 GTSNPN and CDR2 SVGIG (reference sequence). For the CDR3, the DNA is TGTGCCTGCCTCGAAGGGGTTCAGAAGCAGTACTTT. Translation: CACLEGVQKQYF.

The chain has TRBV5-1 and TRBJ2-1, with D possibly TRBD1 on 5 matching bases. This CDR3 has 19 amino acids. Trimming removed 1 base from V and 5 bases from J, with 25 bases in between. Per the germline V gene, CDR1 is SGHRS and CDR2 is YFSETQ. CDR3 amino acids: CASSLWGSERGEGHNEQFF. The CDR3 DNA sequence: TGCGCCAGCAGCTTGTGGGGCTCAGAAAGGGGTGAAGGCCACAATGAGCAGTTCTTC.

J is TRBJ2-7 and V is TRBV28, with D possibly being TRBD1 (5 bases). The length of the CDR3 is 12 residues. Germline CDR1 MDHEN, CDR2 SYDVKM. Between the trimmed V and J ends, which lost 6 bases and 3 bases, there was a span of 9 bases. The CDR3 loop reads CASSPDSYEQYF. The CDR3 bases are TGTGCCAGCAGCCCAGACAGCTACGAGCAGTACTTC. Based on the CDR3 plus reference TRBV28 and TRBJ2-7, the full variable domain is DVKVTQSSRYLVKRTGEKVFLECVQDMDHENMFWYRQDPGLGLRLIYFSYDVKMKEKGDIPEGYSVSREKKERFSLILESASTNQTSMYLCASSPDSYEQYFGPGTRLTVT.

The CDR3 nucleotides are TGTGCCAGCTCACCACGGGACAGGGGGCCGATGAACACTGAAGCTTTCTTT. This sequence encodes CASSPRDRGPMNTEAFF. V and J are TRBV18 and TRBJ1-1; 12 bases agree with TRBD1. The CDR3 is 17 amino acids. The germline gives CDR1 KGHSH, CDR2 LQKENI. The trim removed 1 base at V and 0 bases at J, leaving 3 bases unmatched.

V and J are TRBV13 and TRBJ2-2; D is uncertain. V was shortened by 2 bases and J by 2 bases, with 9 bases between the two germline ends. Germline V gene sequence: CDR1 PRHDT, CDR2 FYEKMQ (reference sequence). This CDR3 comprises 15 residues. CDR3 coding DNA: TGTGCCAGCAGCTTATTGGCAGTCAACACCGGGGAGCTGTTTTTT. This gives the protein CASSLLAVNTGELFF.

This clone was seen only a few times. The chain couples TRBV7-3 to TRBJ2-7, with 7 bases lining up with TRBD2. The CDR3 consists of 15 residues. The ends lost 4 bases at V and 6 bases at J; junction bases unmatched: 12. Germline V gene sequence: CDR1 SGHTA, CDR2 FQGTGA. Here the CDR3 reads CASSSPGRGSGEQYF. The CDR3 nucleotides read TGTGCCAGCAGCTCACCTGGGCGGGGGAGCGGCGAGCAGTACTTC.

The chain joins TRBV7-2 to TRBJ2-3, with 7 bases aligning to TRBD2. J lost 0 bases, V lost 6 bases, and 3 bases had no gene match. Germline V lookup: CDR1 SGHTA, CDR2 FQGNSA. The CDR3 has 14 amino acids. The CDR3 coding sequence is TGTGCCAGCAGACCTAGCGGCAGCACAGATACGCAGTATTTT. Translated: CASRPSGSTDTQYF.

This clone was seen a handful of times. This rearrangement joins TRBV4-1 to TRBJ2-7; 10 positions agree with TRBD2. Trimming removed 1 base from V and 4 bases from J; junction bases left unmatched: 4. The CDR3 is 15 amino acids. Germline V gene sequence: CDR1 MGHRA, CDR2 YSYEKL. CDR3 amino acids: CASSQGLAGVYEQYF. The CDR3 region has the DNA TGCGCCAGCAGCCAAGGGCTAGCGGGAGTTTACGAGCAGTACTTC.

The chain uses TRBV5-4 and TRBJ2-5, with a weak D call TRBD1 (6 bases). Deletions cut 0 bases from V and 1 base from J, with 10 bases between. CDR3 size: 15 residues. Germline values: CDR1 SGHNT, CDR2 YYREEE (reference sequence). The CDR3, as DNA: TGTGCCAGCAGCTTGGCTACAGGGTCCCAAGAGACCCAGTACTTC. Translated: CASSLATGSQETQYF.

The J gene is TRBJ2-2, the V gene TRBV5-6; 14 bases agree with TRBD2. CDR1 is SGHDT, CDR2 YYEEEE, per germline. V lost 3 bases to trimming and J lost 6 bases; unmatched junction nucleotides: 7. This CDR3 contains 17 residues. The CDR3 DNA is TGTGCCAGCAGCTCTGGGACTAGCGGGAGAGTAGCCGGGGAGCTGTTTTTT. Its protein is CASSSGTSGRVAGELFF.

This clone was picked up one time. The chain is built from TRBV28 and TRBJ2-7; D remains ambiguous. This CDR3 region has 16 residues. V was shortened by 3 bases and J by 0 bases, with 15 bases between the two germline ends. Germline assignment: CDR1 MDHEN and CDR2 SYDVKM. The CDR3 sequence: CASSFHGSFSSYEQYF. CDR3 in DNA: TGTGCCAGCAGTTTTCACGGGTCTTTTAGCTCCTACGAGCAGTACTTC.

In its sample, this clone was seen once. The chain is built from TRBV5-1 and TRBJ2-7; maybe TRBD2 (5 bases). Germline V gene sequence: CDR1 SGHRS, CDR2 YFSETQ. V was trimmed by 5 bases and J by 3 bases, leaving 12 bases between them. The CDR3 consists of 13 residues. Written as DNA, the CDR3 is TGCGCCAGCAGGAGCGGAGTTAGCTACGAGCAGTACTTC. Translating it yields CASRSGVSYEQYF.

The chain uses TRBV4-2 and TRBJ1-2; 7 positions agree with TRBD1. The junction had 10 bases not matched to a gene; V was cut back by 1 base and J by 5 bases. The CDR3 contains 16 residues. Germline CDR1 LGHNA, CDR2 YNFKEQ. CDR3 sequence reads: CASSQASDREIYGYTF. The DNA of the CDR3 is TGTGCCAGCAGCCAAGCCTCCGACAGGGAGATTTATGGCTACACCTTC.

The sample holds one count of this clone. The chain couples TRBV7-2 to TRBJ1-1; no clear D gene. From germline, CDR1 is SGHTA and CDR2 FQGNSA. The CDR3 runs to 14 residues. Trimming stripped 4 bases from V and 1 base from J, with 10 bases between. CDR3 nucleotide sequence: TGTGCCAGCAGCTCCCAAATACAGAACACTGAAGCTTTCTTT. It translates to CASSSQIQNTEAFF.